What follows are 30 T cell receptor beta chains derived from one specimen sequenced in a study of PD-1 blockade in classical Hodgkin lymphoma. Time point described: cycle 4 day 1 (C4D1), after 5 to 7 weeks of nivolumab. In every patient, relapse followed autologous stem cell transplantation, while exposure to brentuximab vedotin differed. Only in-frame clones appear in the TCRdb table, and some are missing; sequencing was by immunoSEQ multiplex PCR. This sample carries approximately 84,000 clones, 65% to 85% of them seen once, and the ten largest clones take over 15%. The input for sequencing was peripheral blood mononuclear cells (PBMCs), taken before the fourth cycle of nivolumab. The source of these receptors is a human donor with classical Hodgkin lymphoma.

The rearrangement joins TRBV5-6 to TRBJ2-3; 9 bases line up with TRBD2. The ends lost 4 bases at V and 4 bases at J; junction bases unmatched: 4. Germline CDR1 and CDR2: SGHDT and YYEEEE. This CDR3 is built from 14 residues. CDR3 sequence reads: CASSRSGSADTQYF. In nucleotides, the CDR3 is TGTGCCAGCAGCCGTAGCGGGAGCGCAGATACGCAGTATTTT.

The chain recombines TRBV18 with TRBJ2-7; 9 bases align to TRBD2. The CDR3 consists of 14 residues. With 2 bases clipped from V and 7 bases from J, the junction kept 6 bases outside the gene matches. Germline lookup yields CDR1 KGHSH and CDR2 LQKENI. The CDR3 nucleotides read TGTGCCAGCTCACCAGTTAGCGGGAGACGAGAGCAGTACTTC. Translation: CASSPVSGRREQYF.

V is TRBV27 and J is TRBJ2-2, with a tentative D call TRBD2 (5 bases). CDR1 MNHEY and CDR2 SMNVEV come from the germline V gene (reference sequence). V gave up 2 bases and J gave up 4 bases, with 11 bases separating them. There are 15 residues in the CDR3. CDR3 residues: CASSLRGWSTGELFF. In DNA, the CDR3 is TGTGCCAGCAGTTTAAGAGGGTGGAGCACCGGGGAGCTGTTTTTT.

The chain links TRBV6-6 to TRBJ1-4; D unresolved. Germline V gives CDR1 MNHNY, CDR2 SVGAGI (reference sequence). This CDR3 region has 14 residues. Trimming left V 0 bases short and J 0 bases short, with 2 bases between. For the CDR3, the DNA is TGTGCCAGCAGTTACTCCCCAACTAATGAAAAACTGTTTTTT. Protein: CASSYSPTNEKLFF.

The rearrangement uses TRBV5-1 and TRBJ1-4; 10 bases align to TRBD1. The CDR3 extends over 15 amino acids. V dropped 0 bases and J dropped 6; count of bases not matched to a gene: 2. The V gene's germline CDR1 is SGHRS and CDR2 YFSETQ. DNA of the CDR3: TGCGCCAGCAGCTTGGTCGGGACAGGGGATGAAAAACTGTTTTTT. Protein sequence: CASSLVGTGDEKLFF. Combining the CDR3 with reference TRBV5-1 and TRBJ1-4 gives the whole variable domain KAGVTQTPRYLIKTRGQQVTLSCSPISGHRSVSWYQQTPGQGLQFLFEYFSETQRNKGNFPGRFSGRQFSNSRSEMNVSTLELGDSALYLCASSLVGTGDEKLFFGSGTQLSVL.

In this sample, this clone turned up once. CDR3 sequence (DNA): TGTGCCAGCAGTCCATCGACGGGCTTTGGCAATCAGCCCCAGCATTTT. Translated: CASSPSTGFGNQPQHF. J is TRBJ1-5 and V is TRBV27; no reliable D call. The CDR3 consists of 16 residues. Germline V gene data show CDR1 as MNHEY and CDR2 as SMNVEV (reference sequence). V dropped 5 bases and J dropped 2 bases, with 16 bases sitting between them.

This sequence joins TRBV4-2 and TRBJ1-1; D unclear. Germline V gene lookup returns CDR1 LGHNA and CDR2 YNFKEQ. Trimming left V 4 bases short and J 1 base short, with 13 bases between. This CDR3 is built from 15 residues. CDR3 protein: CASSPSVGRNTEAFF. DNA for the CDR3: TGTGCCAGCAGCCCCTCGGTTGGCAGGAACACTGAAGCTTTCTTT.

This clone was found once. This chain uses TRBV18 with TRBJ1-2; D not certain. CDR1 and CDR2 (germline): KGHSH, LQKENI. V lost 3 bases to trimming and J lost 8 bases, with 13 bases between them. The CDR3 covers 13 residues. The CDR3 DNA reads TGTGCCAGCTCACCGATGGGGAGCGAGGGCTACACCTTC. Amino acid sequence: CASSPMGSEGYTF.

The gene calls are TRBV5-6 and TRBJ2-1, with 7 nucleotides matching TRBD2. CDR3 length: 13 amino acids. The V gene end was trimmed by 0 bases and the J gene end by 8 bases; junction bases not matched to a gene: 2. The germline V gene encodes CDR1 SGHDT and CDR2 YYEEEE. This CDR3 is CASSLVGRDEQFF. The CDR3 DNA is TGTGCCAGCAGCTTGGTAGGGAGGGATGAGCAGTTCTTC.

The chain couples TRBV19 to TRBJ2-7, with TRBD1 as a possible D gene (7 bases). The CDR3 is 13 residues long. V lost 9 bases to trimming and J lost 5 bases, with 17 bases between them. Germline-derived CDR1 and CDR2 are LNHDA and SQIVND (reference sequence). CDR3 amino acids: CASLDREDDEQYF. CDR3 DNA: TGTGCCAGCCTCGACAGGGAGGATGACGAGCAGTACTTC.

The chain is built from TRBV18 and TRBJ2-1; 9 bases map to TRBD1. Germline CDR1 and CDR2: KGHSH and LQKENI. This CDR3 is built from 15 residues. V gave up 6 bases and J gave up 3 bases; unmatched junction bases: 6. The CDR3 region is CASSLRDRVYNEQFF. The CDR3 bases are TGTGCCAGCTCGCTCCGGGACAGGGTCTACAATGAGCAGTTCTTC.

The chain couples TRBV7-9 to TRBJ2-7; D is unclear. The CDR3 is 12 residues long. From germline, CDR1 is SEHNR and CDR2 FQNEAQ (reference sequence). Trimming took off 6 bases at V and 3 bases at J, with 9 bases between the two ends. The CDR3 is CASRSNSYEQYF. The CDR3 DNA is TGTGCCAGCAGATCTAACAGCTACGAGCAGTACTTC. Full variable domain (remainder filled in from reference TRBV7-9 and TRBJ2-7): DTGVSQNPRHKITKRGQNVTFRCDPISEHNRLYWYRQTLGQGPEFLTYFQNEAQLEKSRLLSDRFSAERPKGSFSTLEIQRTEQGDSAMYLCASRSNSYEQYFGPGTRLTVT.

This clone came up a few times. The V gene is TRBV28, the J gene TRBJ1-2; D not certain. Trimming cost V 1 base and J 6 bases, with 15 bases left between them. This CDR3 comprises 15 residues. Per the germline V gene, CDR1 is MDHEN and CDR2 is SYDVKM. For the CDR3, the DNA is TGTGCCAGCAGTTTATTCCCCCCCGGCCCCGATGGCTACACCTTC. Its protein is CASSLFPPGPDGYTF.

The chain joins TRBV4-3 to TRBJ2-5; D ambiguous. The CDR3 consists of 13 residues. The germline V gene encodes CDR1 LGHNA and CDR2 YSLEER. V was clipped by 0 bases and J by 11 bases, with 13 bases between them. CDR3 sequence reads: CASSQDRALRQYF. In DNA, the CDR3 is TGCGCCAGCAGCCAAGATCGTGCACTTCGGCAGTACTTC.

This chain uses TRBV6-1 with TRBJ1-1, with D perhaps TRBD1 (6 bases). V lost 5 bases, J lost 8 bases, and 12 bases lay in between. The germline V gene has CDR1 MNHNS and CDR2 SASEGT. The CDR3 has 12 residues. CDR3 in amino acids: CASSTLTGEAFF. The DNA for the CDR3 is TGTGCCAGCAGTACCTTAACAGGGGAAGCTTTCTTT.

The V call is TRBV29-1, the J call TRBJ1-2, with 9 positions matching TRBD1. This CDR3 is 13 amino acids long. With V trimmed by 4 bases and J by 8 bases, 8 bases remained unmatched. The germline CDR1 and CDR2 sequences are SQVTM and ANQGSEA. This CDR3 is CSVGPGQGQGYTF. The CDR3 coding sequence is TGCAGCGTTGGCCCGGGACAGGGCCAAGGCTACACCTTC.

This rearrangement joins TRBV18 to TRBJ1-1, with a possible D match to TRBD1 (5 bases). V shed 1 base and J shed 7 bases, with 7 bases lying between them. Germline-derived CDR1 and CDR2 are KGHSH and LQKENI. The CDR3 covers 12 residues. This chain's CDR3 is CASSPLGLEAFF. The DNA for the CDR3 is TGTGCCAGCTCACCACTGGGGCTTGAAGCTTTCTTT. Supplemented by reference TRBV18 and TRBJ1-1, the full variable domain reads NAGVMQNPRHLVRRRGQEARLRCSPMKGHSHVYWYRQLPEEGLKFMVYLQKENIIDESGMPKERFSAEFPKEGPSILRIQQVVRGDSAAYFCASSPLGLEAFFGQGTRLTVV.

The V and J genes are TRBV5-8 and TRBJ1-5; D ambiguous. CDR3 length: 14 residues. Trimming removed 4 bases at V and 1 base at J, with 9 bases between. Germline CDR1 reads SGHTS; CDR2 reads YDEGEE. The CDR3 coding sequence is TGTGCCAGCAGCCGAGTCCTCAGCAATCAGCCCCAGCATTTT. This codes for CASSRVLSNQPQHF.

The chain carries TRBV6-5 and TRBJ2-7; 10 nucleotides match TRBD1. The junction had 8 bases not matched to a gene; V was cut back by 8 bases and J by 4 bases. Germline V gene data show CDR1 as MNHEY and CDR2 as SVGAGI. This CDR3 comprises 14 residues. This CDR3 is CASRGQGYGYEQYF. DNA for the CDR3: TGTGCCAGCCGGGGACAGGGGTATGGTTACGAGCAGTACTTC.

The chain uses TRBV6-1 and TRBJ1-2; D is uncertain. CDR1 is MNHNS, CDR2 SASEGT, per germline. CDR3 size: 11 residues. Trimming shortened V by 7 bases and J by 1 base, and 4 bases separated the two germline ends. The CDR3 DNA is TGTGCCAGCAACTATAACTATGGCTACACCTTC. Its protein product is CASNYNYGYTF.

This clone was picked up a small number of times. The gene calls are TRBV27 and TRBJ2-1, with 10 bases matching TRBD2. V gave up 2 bases and J gave up 5 bases; unmatched junction bases: 12. CDR1 and CDR2 from the germline V gene are MNHEY and SMNVEV (reference sequence). The CDR3 extends over 18 amino acids. CDR3 sequence reads: CASSLALAGVGGHNEQFF. The CDR3 region has the DNA TGTGCCAGCAGTTTAGCCCTAGCGGGAGTGGGTGGTCACAATGAGCAGTTCTTC.

The chain joins TRBV11-3 to TRBJ2-7; D might be TRBD1 (5 bases). Germline V gene sequence: CDR1 SGHNT, CDR2 YENEEA. This CDR3 contains 14 residues. The V and J ends lost 1 base and 0 bases respectively, with 7 bases between them. The CDR3: CASSLGTPSYEQYF. CDR3 sequence (DNA): TGTGCCAGCAGCTTAGGGACACCCTCCTACGAGCAGTACTTC.

J is TRBJ2-1 and V is TRBV5-4; D may be TRBD2 (6 bases). The CDR3 runs 17 residues. Germline V gives CDR1 SGHNT, CDR2 YYREEE (reference sequence). V was clipped by 6 bases and J by 0 bases, with 19 bases between them. The CDR3 DNA follows: TGTGCCAGCACCCCATCTATTGGGGGGACCTCCTACAATGAGCAGTTCTTC. Its translation: CASTPSIGGTSYNEQFF. Full variable domain (rest looked up from reference TRBV5-4 and TRBJ2-1): ETGVTQSPTHLIKTRGQQVTLRCSSQSGHNTVSWYQQALGQGPQFIFQYYREEENGRGNFPPRFSGLQFPNYSSELNVNALELDDSALYLCASTPSIGGTSYNEQFFGPGTRLTVL.

The chain carries TRBV30 and TRBJ2-3, with D possibly being TRBD2 (7 bases). This CDR3 has 12 amino acids. With 4 bases removed from V and 5 bases from J, the gap between germline ends came to 10 bases. Germline V CDR1 and CDR2: GTSNPN, SVGIG (reference sequence). The CDR3 loop reads CAWIGGGDTQYF. In nucleotides, the CDR3 is TGTGCCTGGATAGGGGGGGGAGATACGCAGTATTTT. Filled out from reference TRBV30 and TRBJ2-3, the complete variable domain reads SQTIHQWPATLVQPVGSPLSLECTVEGTSNPNLYWYRQAAGRGLQLLFYSVGIGQISSEVPQNLSASRPQDRQFILSSKKLLLSDSGFYLCAWIGGGDTQYFGPGTRLTVL.

The chain joins TRBV4-2 to TRBJ2-1; no definite D call. Per germline, CDR1 LGHNA and CDR2 YNFKEQ. The V gene lost 0 bases and the J gene lost 4 bases, with 7 bases spanning the gap. The CDR3 contains 14 residues. The CDR3 DNA reads TGTGCCAGCAGCCAAGATGGCCTGTACAATGAGCAGTTCTTC. Translation: CASSQDGLYNEQFF.

This sequence joins TRBV29-1 and TRBJ2-7; 9 positions agree with TRBD1. The CDR3 loop spans 15 amino acids. J lost 3 bases, V lost 1 base, and 7 bases had no gene match. Germline V gives CDR1 SQVTM, CDR2 ANQGSEA. CDR3: CSVEGSLGQGYEQYF. The CDR3 region has the DNA TGCAGCGTTGAAGGGAGTCTGGGACAGGGCTACGAGCAGTACTTC.

The gene calls are TRBV2 and TRBJ2-1, with D tentatively TRBD2 (5 bases). This CDR3 is built from 12 residues. V lost 3 bases to trimming and J lost 7 bases, with 7 bases between them. Germline V gene data show CDR1 as SNHLY and CDR2 as FYNNEI. This chain's CDR3 is CASSERGNEQFF. The DNA of the CDR3 is TGTGCCAGCAGTGAGAGAGGGAATGAGCAGTTCTTC.

The genes are TRBV4-2 and TRBJ2-3, with D unclear. V lost 1 base, J lost 2 bases, and 7 bases lay in between. Germline-derived CDR1 and CDR2 are LGHNA and YNFKEQ. The CDR3 consists of 14 residues. CDR3 DNA sequence: TGTGCCAGCAGCCAAGTGACTCCCACAGATACGCAGTATTTT. Translating gives CASSQVTPTDTQYF.

The J gene is TRBJ1-3, the V gene TRBV7-8; TRBD1 might be the D (5 bases). This CDR3 contains 16 residues. Trimming took 2 bases from V and 0 from J, leaving 11 bases between them. Germline V gene lookup returns CDR1 SGHVS and CDR2 FQNEAQ. Here the CDR3 DNA reads TGTGCCAGCAGCTTATATAGGGGCGACTCTGGAAACACCATATATTTT. It specifies CASSLYRGDSGNTIYF.

This clone has more than one count but fewer than ten. V usage is TRBV9 and J usage is TRBJ1-2; D perhaps matches TRBD1 (6 bases). V lost 4 bases and J 4 bases, leaving 14 bases between the germline ends. The CDR3 sequence is 14 residues long. Germline V gene data show CDR1 as SGDLS and CDR2 as YYNGEE. The CDR3 DNA reads TGTGCCAGCAGCCCCCGACAGGAACCCTATGGCTACACCTTC. This encodes CASSPRQEPYGYTF.